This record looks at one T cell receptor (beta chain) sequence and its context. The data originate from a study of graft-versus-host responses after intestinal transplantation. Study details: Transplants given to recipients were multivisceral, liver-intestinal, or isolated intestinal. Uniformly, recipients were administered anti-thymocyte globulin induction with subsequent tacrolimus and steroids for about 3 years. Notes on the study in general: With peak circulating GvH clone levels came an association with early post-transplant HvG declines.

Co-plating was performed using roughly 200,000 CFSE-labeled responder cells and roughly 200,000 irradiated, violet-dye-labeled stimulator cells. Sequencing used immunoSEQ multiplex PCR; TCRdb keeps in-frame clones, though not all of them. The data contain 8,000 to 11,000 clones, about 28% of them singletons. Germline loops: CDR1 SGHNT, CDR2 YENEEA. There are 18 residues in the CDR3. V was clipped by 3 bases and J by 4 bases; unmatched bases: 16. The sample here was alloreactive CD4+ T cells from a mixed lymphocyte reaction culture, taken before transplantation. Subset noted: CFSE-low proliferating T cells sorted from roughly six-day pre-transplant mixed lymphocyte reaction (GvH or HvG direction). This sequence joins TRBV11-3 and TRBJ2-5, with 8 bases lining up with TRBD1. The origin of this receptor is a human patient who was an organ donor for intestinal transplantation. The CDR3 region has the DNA TGTGCCAGCAGCTTCGGCAGGGACGGCCAGGGGGCAGGAGAGACCCAGTACTTC. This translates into CASSFGRDGQGAGETQYF.